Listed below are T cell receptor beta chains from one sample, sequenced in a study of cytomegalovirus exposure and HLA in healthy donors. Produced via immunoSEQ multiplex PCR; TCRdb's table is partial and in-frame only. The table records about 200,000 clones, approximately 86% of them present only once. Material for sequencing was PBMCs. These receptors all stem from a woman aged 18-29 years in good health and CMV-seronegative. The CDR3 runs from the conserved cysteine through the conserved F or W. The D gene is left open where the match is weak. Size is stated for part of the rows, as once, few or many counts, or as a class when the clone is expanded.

CASSALFTVYEQYF | TGTGCCAGCAGCGCCCTCTTTACTGTTTACGAGCAGTACTTC | TRBJ2-7 | . | TRBV7-9 | .
CASSQVGTGLDEQYF | TGCGCCAGCAGCCAAGTGGGGACAGGGTTGGACGAGCAGTACTTC | TRBJ2-7 | TRBD1 | TRBV4-1 | .
CASSSEGGGYTF | TGTGCCAGCAGCTCCGAAGGGGGCGGCTACACCTTC | TRBJ1-2 | TRBD1 | TRBV27 | .
CASRSSDTDTQYF | TGTGCCAGTAGGAGTAGCGACACAGATACGCAGTATTTT | TRBJ2-3 | . | TRBV19 | .
CASSTQGYEQYF | TGCGCCAGCAGCACACAGGGATACGAGCAGTACTTC | TRBJ2-7 | . | TRBV5-1 | few
CASSLVTGETQYF | TGTGCCAGCAGCTTAGTGACAGGGGAGACCCAGTACTTC | TRBJ2-5 | TRBD1 | TRBV7-2 | .
CASSRGQETQYF | TGTGCCAGCAGCAGGGGGCAAGAGACCCAGTACTTC | TRBJ2-5 | . | TRBV7-9 | few
CASSEGAVAGELFF | TGTGCCAGCAGTGAAGGGGCAGTTGCCGGGGAGCTGTTTTTT | TRBJ2-2 | . | TRBV6-1 | .
CASRESRSATNEKLFF | TGTGCCAGCAGGGAGTCCCGCAGTGCAACTAATGAAAAACTGTTTTTT | TRBJ1-4 | . | TRBV2 | .
CASSIGRAGKDEQFF | TGTGCCAGCAGTATCGGTAGGGCAGGGAAGGATGAGCAGTTCTTC | TRBJ2-1 | . | TRBV28 | .
CASSSTGTSNTGELFF | TGTGCCAGCAGTTCGACCGGGACTTCGAACACCGGGGAGCTGTTTTTT | TRBJ2-2 | . | TRBV6-5 | .
CSVPLTSGDYNEQFF | TGCAGCGTTCCCTTGACTAGCGGGGACTACAATGAGCAGTTCTTC | TRBJ2-1 | TRBD2 | TRBV29-1 | few
CASSFGTGMNTEAFF | TGTGCCAGCAGTTTTGGGACAGGGATGAACACTGAAGCTTTCTTT | TRBJ1-1 | TRBD1 | TRBV25-1 | .
CASSYTGGAQYF | TGTGCCAGCAGTTACACAGGGGGAGCGCAGTACTTC | TRBJ2-7 | TRBD1 | TRBV2 | .
CATSTPGGGGYTF | TGTGCCACCAGCACCCCGGGAGGGGGAGGCTACACCTTC | TRBJ1-2 | . | TRBV15 | .
CASSTEGDQPQHF | TGTGCCAGTAGTACCGAGGGGGATCAGCCCCAGCATTTT | TRBJ1-5 | . | TRBV19 | .
CASSLGLAGGVDTQYF | TGTGCCAGCAGTCTTGGACTAGCGGGGGGAGTGGATACGCAGTATTTT | TRBJ2-3 | TRBD2 | TRBV6-4 | .
CASSKSSGNETDTQYF | TGTGCCAGCAGCAAGAGTAGCGGGAACGAAACAGATACGCAGTATTTT | TRBJ2-3 | . | TRBV21-1 | .
CASSPQETQYF | TGTGCCAGCTCACCCCAGGAGACCCAGTACTTC | TRBJ2-5 | . | TRBV18 | .
CAIKLGLESDTQYF | TGTGCCATCAAACTTGGACTAGAATCAGATACGCAGTATTTT | TRBJ2-3 | TRBD2 | TRBV10-3 | .
CASSLVPGGETQYF | TGTGCCAGCAGCTTAGTCCCGGGAGGGGAGACCCAGTACTTC | TRBJ2-5 | TRBD2 | TRBV11-3 | .
CASSDLDFHYGYTF | TGTGCCAGCAGTGATTTAGACTTTCACTATGGCTACACCTTC | TRBJ1-2 | . | TRBV2 | .
CASSERGYYGYTF | TGTGCCAGCAGTGAAAGAGGGTACTATGGCTACACCTTC | TRBJ1-2 | . | TRBV6-1 | .
CASSPDWRIYEQYF | TGTGCCAGCAGCCCGGACTGGCGGATATACGAGCAGTACTTC | TRBJ2-7 | . | TRBV25-1 | .
CASSVGTEQETQYF | TGTGCCAGCAGCGTCGGGACAGAGCAAGAGACCCAGTACTTC | TRBJ2-5 | TRBD1 | TRBV13 | once
CASSPWTSGGALGETQYF | TGTGCCAGCAGCCCTTGGACTAGCGGGGGGGCATTGGGAGAGACCCAGTACTTC | TRBJ2-5 | TRBD2 | TRBV7-8 | .
CASSLGLGDRNTF | TGTGCCAGCAGTTTGGGTTTGGGGGACAGGAACACCTTC | TRBJ1-2 | TRBD1 | TRBV28 | .
CASSSRRTTTNEKLFF | TGTGCCAGCAGCTCCCGTAGGACAACGACTAATGAAAAACTGTTTTTT | TRBJ1-4 | . | TRBV7-9 | .
CASSVSHQGISNQPQHF | TGTGCCAGTAGCGTGTCCCATCAGGGGATAAGCAATCAGCCCCAGCATTTT | TRBJ1-5 | . | TRBV19 | .